These T cell receptor beta chains were read from a single sample in a study of human versus mouse CDR3 diversity and MHC coevolution. Repertoires were generated with immunoSEQ multiplex PCR, while TCRdb's copy carries only in-frame clones and drops some. The sample includes about 81,000 clones, approximately 92% of them seen just once. Sequencing was performed on naive CD4+ T cells from blood. These receptors originate from a person aged 25 to 75 in good health. Both conserved end residues are part of each CDR3. The D gene is left open where the match is weak. Clone size is stated in some rows and not others, as once, few, many or a class when expanded.

J: TRBJ1-1
size: -
V: TRBV7-9
length: 14
D: -
DNA: TGTGCCAGCAGCGCGACCCTTGGACGGGAGGAAGCTTTCTTT
CDR3: CASSATLGREEAFF

J: TRBJ2-6
size: -
V: TRBV27
length: 18
D: TRBD1
DNA: TGTGCCAGCAGTTTAGGGCAGGGGGTGATCTCTGGGGCCAACGTCCTGACTTTC
CDR3: CASSLGQGVISGANVLTF

J: TRBJ1-4
size: -
V: TRBV19
length: 16
D: TRBD1
DNA: TGTGCCAGTAGTACAGACAGGGGGCCAACTAATGAAAAACTGTTTTTT
CDR3: CASSTDRGPTNEKLFF

J: TRBJ2-1
size: -
V: TRBV9
length: 16
D: TRBD2
DNA: TGTGCCAGCAGCCTACTAGCGGGGGGGCCGTACAATGAGCAGTTCTTC
CDR3: CASSLLAGGPYNEQFF

J: TRBJ2-7
size: -
V: TRBV28
length: 14
D: -
DNA: TGTGCCAGCAGTCCCCCAGGGGCCCTCTACGAGCAGTACTTC
CDR3: CASSPPGALYEQYF

J: TRBJ1-3
size: -
V: TRBV5-1
length: 16
D: -
DNA: TGCGCCAGCAGCTTGGAGGCAGGCCTCTCTGGAAACACCATATATTTT
CDR3: CASSLEAGLSGNTIYF

J: TRBJ2-2
size: -
V: TRBV9
length: 16
D: -
DNA: TGTGCCAGCAGCGTAGGAGGGACACCATTCACCGGGGAGCTGTTTTTT
CDR3: CASSVGGTPFTGELFF

J: TRBJ2-5
size: -
V: TRBV9
length: 14
D: -
DNA: TGTGCCAGCAGCGGGGAGACAACCCGAGAGACCCAGTACTTC
CDR3: CASSGETTRETQYF

J: TRBJ2-3
size: -
V: TRBV7-9
length: 16
D: -
DNA: TGTGCCAGCAGCTTAGGTGGGCAGCGGGTGACAGATACGCAGTATTTT
CDR3: CASSLGGQRVTDTQYF

J: TRBJ1-1
size: -
V: TRBV11-3
length: 14
D: TRBD1
DNA: TGTGCCAGCAGCTTAGGAGGGGTGACAGGGCGAGCTTTCTTT
CDR3: CASSLGGVTGRAFF

J: TRBJ2-5
size: -
V: TRBV12-5
length: 13
D: TRBD1
DNA: TGTGCTAGTGGCGGACAGGGACAAGAGACCCAGTACTTC
CDR3: CASGGQGQETQYF

J: TRBJ1-1
size: -
V: TRBV18
length: 16
D: TRBD1
DNA: TGTGCCAGCTCACTAGTTTCAGGGACAGGCACATCCCGGGCTTTCTTT
CDR3: CASSLVSGTGTSRAFF

J: TRBJ1-2
size: -
V: TRBV7-2
length: 14
D: -
DNA: TGTGCCAGCAGCCGGGGGACGATAAACTATGGCTACACCTTC
CDR3: CASSRGTINYGYTF

J: TRBJ2-1
size: once
V: TRBV9
length: 14
D: -
DNA: TGTGCCAGCAGCGTATTGGCCGGGACCGGGGAGGAGTTCTTC
CDR3: CASSVLAGTGEEFF

J: TRBJ2-1
size: once
V: TRBV6-6
length: 13
D: -
DNA: TGTGCCAGCAACCCCCGGGTCAGTAATGAGCAGTTCTTC
CDR3: CASNPRVSNEQFF

J: TRBJ1-3
size: -
V: TRBV23-1
length: 16
D: -
DNA: TGCGCCAGCAGTCAACCACGGGACTCCTTCGGAAACACCATATATTTT
CDR3: CASSQPRDSFGNTIYF

J: TRBJ2-7
size: -
V: TRBV27
length: 15
D: TRBD2
DNA: TGTGCCAGCAGTTTAATCCCCCTCGGGGGGTACGAGCAGTACTTC
CDR3: CASSLIPLGGYEQYF

J: TRBJ2-3
size: -
V: TRBV6-1
length: 15
D: TRBD2
DNA: TGTGCCAGCAGCCCGCTAGCGGGGGGCACAGATACGCAGTATTTT
CDR3: CASSPLAGGTDTQYF

J: TRBJ2-7
size: -
V: TRBV7-6
length: 13
D: TRBD1
DNA: TGTGCCAGCAGCTTAACAGGGGCCTACGAGCAGTACTTC
CDR3: CASSLTGAYEQYF

J: TRBJ1-5
size: -
V: TRBV11-2
length: 14
D: -
DNA: TGTGCCAGCAGCCCAGCCGCGGGTAATCAGCCCCAGCATTTT
CDR3: CASSPAAGNQPQHF

J: TRBJ2-7
size: once
V: TRBV29-1
length: 12
D: -
DNA: TGCAGCGTGGGACACTTCTCCTACGAGCAGTACTTC
CDR3: CSVGHFSYEQYF

J: TRBJ2-3
size: -
V: TRBV11-3
length: 14
D: TRBD2
DNA: TGTGCCAGCAGCCGCGGGGGGGCAGGAGATACGCAGTATTTT
CDR3: CASSRGGAGDTQYF

J: TRBJ2-1
size: once
V: TRBV11-2
length: 14
D: TRBD2
DNA: TGTGCCAGCAGCTTGTCTAGCGGGAGGGTTGAGCAGTTCTTC
CDR3: CASSLSSGRVEQFF

J: TRBJ1-2
size: -
V: TRBV9
length: 12
D: -
DNA: TGTGCCAGCCAGCGGCAGAACTATGGCTACACCTTC
CDR3: CASQRQNYGYTF

J: TRBJ2-2
size: -
V: TRBV28
length: 15
D: -
DNA: TGTGCCAGCGCCGGAGGGACGGTACCGGGAGGGGAGCTGTTTTTT
CDR3: CASAGGTVPGGELFF

J: TRBJ1-2
size: -
V: TRBV18
length: 15
D: TRBD1
DNA: TGTGCCAGCTCACCACCCGACAGGGGGCCCGATGGCTACACCTTC
CDR3: CASSPPDRGPDGYTF

J: TRBJ1-6
size: -
V: TRBV19
length: 14
D: -
DNA: TGTGCCAGTGGTGCGGGGGGTAATAATTCACCCCTCCACTTT
CDR3: CASGAGGNNSPLHF

J: TRBJ2-2
size: -
V: TRBV19
length: 13
D: -
DNA: TGTGCCAGTAGTAAAATAGCTCGGAATGAGCTGTTTTTT
CDR3: CASSKIARNELFF

J: TRBJ1-4
size: few
V: TRBV28
length: 15
D: -
DNA: TGTGCCAGCAGTTTGGGGGGGACCAATAATGAAAAACTGTTTTTT
CDR3: CASSLGGTNNEKLFF

J: TRBJ2-7
size: -
V: TRBV7-2
length: 15
D: TRBD2
DNA: TGTGCCAGCAGCCCCCCGGGACTAGCGGGCTACGAGCAGTACTTC
CDR3: CASSPPGLAGYEQYF

J: TRBJ2-7
size: -
V: TRBV27
length: 14
D: TRBD1
DNA: TGTGCCAGCAGGAGACAGGGGTACTCCTACGAGCAGTACTTC
CDR3: CASRRQGYSYEQYF

J: TRBJ2-7
size: -
V: TRBV7-3
length: 15
D: TRBD1
DNA: TGTGCCAGCAGCCAACCGGGACAGGAAACCTACGAGCAGTACTTC
CDR3: CASSQPGQETYEQYF

J: TRBJ1-1
size: -
V: TRBV4-3
length: 12
D: -
DNA: TGCGCCAGCAGCTCGGTGAACACTGAAGCTTTCTTT
CDR3: CASSSVNTEAFF

J: TRBJ1-2
size: -
V: TRBV18
length: 15
D: -
DNA: TGTGCCAGCTCACCACCGGGGCCACATAACTATGGCTACACCTTC
CDR3: CASSPPGPHNYGYTF

J: TRBJ2-1
size: -
V: TRBV15
length: 16
D: TRBD1
DNA: TGTGCCACCAGCAGAGATCCCGGGACAGGGGGCAATGAGCAGTTCTTC
CDR3: CATSRDPGTGGNEQFF

J: TRBJ1-1
size: -
V: TRBV5-1
length: 14
D: -
DNA: TGCGCCAGCAGCTTAATTGGGACATCCACTGAAGCTTTCTTT
CDR3: CASSLIGTSTEAFF

J: TRBJ2-1
size: -
V: TRBV5-6
length: 17
D: TRBD2
DNA: TGTGCCAGCAGCTCCCCGGGACTAGCGGGAGTAACGAATGAGCAGTTCTTC
CDR3: CASSSPGLAGVTNEQFF

J: TRBJ1-4
size: -
V: TRBV5-8
length: 14
D: -
DNA: TGTGCCAGCAGCTTGGGGCAGGGGAAGGAAAAACTGTTTTTT
CDR3: CASSLGQGKEKLFF